The 4 T cell receptor beta chains in this list originate from one sample, sequenced in a study of T cells in Graves' hyperthyroidism and ophthalmopathy. RNA transcripts provided the source from which TCR beta CDR3 regions were amplified. Researchers ran a first-round RT-PCR on the TCR CDR3 using the HTBI primer set. TCRdb independently ran MiXCR on the multiplex PCR reads; one entry per CDR3 protein. The table includes around 360,000 distinct CDR3 sequences, 13% to 15% detected once. Specimen: blood. Source of these receptors: a woman between 55 and 75 years old with Graves' ophthalmopathy.

This clonotype was counted ten times or more. V gene TRBV4-1 combines with J gene TRBJ1-4, with D maybe TRBD1 (5 bases). This CDR3 spans 15 amino acids. Germline-derived CDR1 and CDR2 are MGHRA and YSYEKL. V dropped 1 base and J dropped 8 bases, with 14 bases sitting between them. In nucleotides, the CDR3 is TGCGCCAGCAGCCAAGTCCAGGGTGGAGACGAAAAACTGTTTTTT. This translates into CASSQVQGGDEKLFF.

CDR3 nucleotide sequence: TGTGCCAGCGGGTCTCGGGGGGCTCAGCCCCAGCATTTT. This codes for CASGSRGAQPQHF. This chain uses TRBV12-3 or TRBV12-4 with TRBJ1-5; possible D gene TRBD1, 6 bases. V lost 8 bases, J lost 6 bases, and 14 bases lay in between. The CDR3 extends over 13 amino acids.

The chain carries TRBV12-3 or TRBV12-4 and TRBJ1-1; possibly TRBD1 for D (5 bases). The CDR3 spans 14 residues. The V end was cut by 2 bases, the J end by 4 bases, with 11 bases between. The CDR3 sequence: CASSLIGVSTEAFF. The CDR3 DNA is TGTGCCAGCAGTTTAATAGGGGTGAGCACTGAAGCTTTCTTT.

This clonotype was detected a few times. V is TRBV10-2 and J is TRBJ2-3; TRBD2 agrees at 9 bases. The CDR3 is 18 amino acids. Germline CDR1 and CDR2: WSHSY and SAAADI. The trim removed 0 bases at V and 3 bases at J, leaving 10 bases unmatched. CDR3 sequence (DNA): TGCGCCAGCAGTGAGTCGAGGGTAGCGGGAGTTAGTACAGATACGCAGTATTTT. Translated, it gives CASSESRVAGVSTDTQYF.